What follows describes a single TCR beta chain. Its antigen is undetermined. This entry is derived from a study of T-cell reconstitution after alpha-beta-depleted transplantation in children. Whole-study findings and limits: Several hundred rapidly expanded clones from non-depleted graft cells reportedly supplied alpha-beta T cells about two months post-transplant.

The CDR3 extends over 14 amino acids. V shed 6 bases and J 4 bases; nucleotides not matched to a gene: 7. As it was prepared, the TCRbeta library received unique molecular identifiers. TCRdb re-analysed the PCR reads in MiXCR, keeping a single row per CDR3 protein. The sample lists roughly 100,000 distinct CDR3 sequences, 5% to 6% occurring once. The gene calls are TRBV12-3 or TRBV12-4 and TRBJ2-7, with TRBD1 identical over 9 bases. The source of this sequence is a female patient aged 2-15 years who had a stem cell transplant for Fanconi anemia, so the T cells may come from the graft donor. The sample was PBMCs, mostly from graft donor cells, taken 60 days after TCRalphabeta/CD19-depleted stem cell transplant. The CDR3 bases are TGTGCCAGCAGGGGACAGGGAGGGCGGTACGAGCAGTACTTC. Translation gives CASRGQGGRYEQYF.